Given below is one T cell receptor beta chain in context. PCR was performed a second time for about 6 to 12 cycles using a sample-barcoded 5' primer and a J-beta primer mix. TCRdb used MiXCR to reprocess the 5' RACE reads, holding one entry per CDR3 protein. The data show roughly 410,000 distinct CDR3 sequences, with 50% to 60% seen just once and around 50% held by the top ten. This entry comes from a study of blood T cells in healthy people across ages. In germline, CDR1 is MNHEY, CDR2 SVGAGI. This CDR3 has 14 amino acids. The receptor comes from a man aged 55 to 70 in good health. The chain links TRBV6-5 to TRBJ2-1; no firm D call. Sequencing was done on a sample of blood. This CDR3 is CPGLLAQTYNEQFF. CDR3 DNA sequence: TGTCCGGGTCTGCTGGCACAGACCTACAATGAGCAGTTCTTC.